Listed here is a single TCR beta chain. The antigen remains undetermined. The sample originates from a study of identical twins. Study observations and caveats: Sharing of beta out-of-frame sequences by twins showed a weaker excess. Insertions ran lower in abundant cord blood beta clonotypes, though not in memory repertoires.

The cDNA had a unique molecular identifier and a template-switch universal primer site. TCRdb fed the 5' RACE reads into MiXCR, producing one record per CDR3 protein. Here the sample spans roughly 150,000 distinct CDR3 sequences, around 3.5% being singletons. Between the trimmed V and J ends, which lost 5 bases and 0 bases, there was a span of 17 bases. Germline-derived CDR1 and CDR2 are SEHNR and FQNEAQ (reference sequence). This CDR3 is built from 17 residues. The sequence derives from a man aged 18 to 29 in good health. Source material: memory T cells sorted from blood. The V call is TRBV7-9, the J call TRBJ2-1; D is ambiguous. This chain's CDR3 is CASSAPGLPSSYNEQFF. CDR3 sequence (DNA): TGTGCCAGCAGCGCCCCCGGGCTCCCGAGCTCCTACAATGAGCAGTTCTTC.